The clone carrying this T cell receptor (beta chain) was observed a single time. What it recognizes is unknown. V shed 6 bases and J shed 5 bases, with 4 bases lying between them. Per germline, CDR1 MDHEN and CDR2 SYDVKM. This CDR3 is built from 11 residues. This entry is derived from a study of T cell responses to AZD1222 COVID-19 vaccine. Findings and caveats of the study: Reports indicate that nearly half of spike-specific TCRs are directed at unmutated variant regions.

Sequenced by immunoSEQ multiplex PCR; TCRdb stores in-frame clones only, minus some. Counted here are tens of thousands of clones, 90% occurring once; the ten biggest clones make up about 2.9%. This sequence joins TRBV28 and TRBJ1-4; D not resolved. This sequence originates from an adult in good health. Sample: peripheral blood, taken on day 0 of AZD1222 vaccination. The CDR3 loop is CASSGNEKLFF. The CDR3 bases are TGTGCCAGCAGCGGCAATGAAAAACTGTTTTTT.